Reported below is one T cell receptor (beta chain). Measured with immunoSEQ multiplex PCR; TCRdb has only the in-frame clones, and not every one. The top ten clones hold 0.0095% to 0.011% of a sample with 700,000 or so clones, 80% to 90% of them seen once. The CDR3 is 16 residues long. Germline V gene sequence: CDR1 MDHEN, CDR2 SYDVKM. V was trimmed by 2 bases and J by 7 bases, leaving 17 bases between them. These data originate in a study of shared T cell receptors in the human thymus. The same sample was also studied in work on human thymus T cells. That report adds: Resected material from corrective heart surgery provided the thymus tissue analysed. Thymic and blood repertoires showed apparently biased V and J gene usage. There were highly overlapping thymic repertoires among unrelated individuals, as related research reported.

Sequencing input: thymocytes. The gene calls are TRBV28 and TRBJ1-4; D is unresolved. This clonotype was obtained from a girl under three years old with a congenital heart defect. The CDR3 coding sequence is TGTGCCAGCAGTTTACAGACAAGGAGGATAAGTGAAAAACTGTTTTTT. Its translation: CASSLQTRRISEKLFF.